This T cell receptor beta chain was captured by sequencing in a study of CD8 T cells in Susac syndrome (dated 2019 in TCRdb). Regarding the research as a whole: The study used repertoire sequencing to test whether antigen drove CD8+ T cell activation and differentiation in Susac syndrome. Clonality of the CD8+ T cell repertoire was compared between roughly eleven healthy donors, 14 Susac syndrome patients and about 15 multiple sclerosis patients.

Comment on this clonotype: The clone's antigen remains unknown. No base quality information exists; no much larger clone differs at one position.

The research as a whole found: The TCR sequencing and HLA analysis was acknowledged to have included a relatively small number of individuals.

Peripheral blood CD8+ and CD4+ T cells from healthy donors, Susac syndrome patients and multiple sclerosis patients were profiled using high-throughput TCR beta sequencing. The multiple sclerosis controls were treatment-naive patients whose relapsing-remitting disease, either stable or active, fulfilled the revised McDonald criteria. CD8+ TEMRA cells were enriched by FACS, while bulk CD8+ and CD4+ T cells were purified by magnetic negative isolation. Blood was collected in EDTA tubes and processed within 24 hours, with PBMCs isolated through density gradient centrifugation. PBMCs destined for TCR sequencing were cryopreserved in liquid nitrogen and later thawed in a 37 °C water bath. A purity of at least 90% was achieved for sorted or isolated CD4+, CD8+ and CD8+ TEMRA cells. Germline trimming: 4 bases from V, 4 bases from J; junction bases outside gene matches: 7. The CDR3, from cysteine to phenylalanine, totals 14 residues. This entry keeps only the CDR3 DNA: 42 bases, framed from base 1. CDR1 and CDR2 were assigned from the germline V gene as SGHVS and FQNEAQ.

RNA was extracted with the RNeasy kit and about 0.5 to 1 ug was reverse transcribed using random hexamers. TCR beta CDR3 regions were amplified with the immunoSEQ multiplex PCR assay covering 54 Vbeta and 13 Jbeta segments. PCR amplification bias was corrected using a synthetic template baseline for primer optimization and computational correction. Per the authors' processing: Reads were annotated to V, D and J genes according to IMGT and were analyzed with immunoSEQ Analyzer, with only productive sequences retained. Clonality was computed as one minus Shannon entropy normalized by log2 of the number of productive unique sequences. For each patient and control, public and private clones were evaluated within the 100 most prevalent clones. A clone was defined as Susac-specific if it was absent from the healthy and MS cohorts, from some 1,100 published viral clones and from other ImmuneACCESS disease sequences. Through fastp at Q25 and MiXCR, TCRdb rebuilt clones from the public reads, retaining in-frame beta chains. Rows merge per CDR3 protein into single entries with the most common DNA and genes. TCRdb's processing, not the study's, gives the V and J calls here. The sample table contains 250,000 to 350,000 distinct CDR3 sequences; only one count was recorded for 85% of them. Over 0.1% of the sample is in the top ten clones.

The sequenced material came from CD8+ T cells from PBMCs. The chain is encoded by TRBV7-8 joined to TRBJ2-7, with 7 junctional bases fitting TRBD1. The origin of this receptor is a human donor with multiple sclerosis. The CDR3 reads CASSSTGSGYEQYF. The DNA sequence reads TGTGCCAGCAGCTCGACAGGGTCCGGGTACGAGCAGTACTTC.